The entry below gives a single T cell receptor (beta chain) sequence along with its context. The data originate from a study of blood T cell repertoires in COVID-19. From germline, CDR1 is MGHRA and CDR2 YSYEKL. The junction had 8 bases not matched to a gene; V was cut back by 4 bases and J by 2 bases. This CDR3 region has 16 residues. Generated by immunoSEQ multiplex PCR, the TCRdb table keeps only in-frame clones and is missing some. This table holds some 200,000 clones, around 83% found once. The sequenced material came from PBMCs or T cells enriched from blood (not recorded which). This clonotype was obtained from a woman aged 40 to 49 with acute COVID-19. The gene calls are TRBV4-1 and TRBJ1-2; 9 nucleotides align to TRBD1. This CDR3 reads CASSLDRTGANYGYTF. In DNA form, the CDR3 reads TGCGCCAGCAGCCTTGACCGGACAGGGGCGAACTATGGCTACACCTTC.